These T cell receptor beta chains were read from a single sample in a study of control samples from healthy donors and cancer patients. Clones were read by immunoSEQ multiplex PCR, and TCRdb kept only the in-frame ones, dropping some. The sample comprises about 150,000 clones, 93% of which are singletons, and around 2.4% rests with the top ten. Sequencing was done on a sample of blood. The receptor set was obtained from a man aged 50 or older in good health. CDR3s include the opening cysteine and the closing phenylalanine or tryptophan. A D gene is named only where the DNA matches it firmly. Size is stated for part of the rows, as once, few or many counts, or as a class when the clone is expanded.

TRBJ1-3 TRBD1 . TRBV11-2 TGTGCTTCCGGACAGGGTGGAAACACCATATATTTT CASGQGGNTIYF
TRBJ1-2 . . TRBV29-1 TGCAGCGTTGACTCCCCAATGCAGGGTGGCTATGGCTACACCTTC CSVDSPMQGGYGYTF
TRBJ2-2 TRBD1 . TRBV5-4 TGTGCCAGCAGCTCTGGACAGGATAGAAGCACCGGGGAGCTGTTTTTT CASSSGQDRSTGELFF
TRBJ2-6 . . TRBV15 TGTGCCACCCGAGACTCTGGGGCCAACGTCCTGACTTTC CATRDSGANVLTF
TRBJ2-3 . . TRBV9 TGTGCCAGCAGCGTAGGCACCCGGGCGGGAACCACAGATGCGCAGTATTTT CASSVGTRAGTTDAQYF
TRBJ2-2 TRBD2 . TRBV5-5 TGTGCCAGCAGCGAATCGGGACTAGCGGGGCTCATGGGTAACACCGGGGAGCTGTTTTTT CASSESGLAGLMGNTGELFF
TRBJ2-2 . . TRBV16 TGTGCCAGCAGCCAATATGGTGCGAACACCGGGGAGCTGTTTTTT CASSQYGANTGELFF
TRBJ2-5 . . TRBV2 TGTGCCAGCTGGGGCGGGGAGACCCAGTACTTC CASWGGETQYF
TRBJ2-4 TRBD2 . TRBV4-2 TGTGCCAGCAGCCAAGTTTGGTCTAGCGGGAACGAAAACATTCAGTACTTC CASSQVWSSGNENIQYF
TRBJ1-6 TRBD1 few TRBV7-2 TGTGCCAGCAGCCTTCCGGGACAGGGCTATTCACCCCTCCACTTT CASSLPGQGYSPLHF
TRBJ2-2 . . TRBV5-1 TGCGCCAGCACCTACCGGGACCAGAACACCGGGGAGCTGTTTTTT CASTYRDQNTGELFF
TRBJ1-5 . few TRBV10-2 TGCGCCAGCAGCTCTGGGCGTACTGGCAATCAGCCCCAGCATTTT CASSSGRTGNQPQHF
TRBJ2-7 TRBD1 . TRBV5-8 TGTGCCAGCAGCTTGCCACCGGGACAGGGTAGGGGCGAGCAGTACTTC CASSLPPGQGRGEQYF
TRBJ1-3 . . TRBV29-1 TGCAGCGTTGCAGAACGGTTCTCTGGAAACACCATATATTTT CSVAERFSGNTIYF
TRBJ2-2 . . TRBV18 TGTGCCAGCTCACCACCGGTCGGGGGGCAGAACACCGGGGAGCTGTTTTTT CASSPPVGGQNTGELFF
TRBJ2-7 . . TRBV6-5 TGTGCCAGCAGTTACTTGTCTAGCAAAGAGCAGTACTTC CASSYLSSKEQYF
TRBJ2-5 . once TRBV7-9 TGTGCCAGCAGCGTAGTTGGGGGCGGGGAGACCCAGTACTTC CASSVVGGGETQYF
TRBJ1-3 . . TRBV18 TGTGCCAGCTCACCCTCTCAGCGGGGGACTGGAAACACCATATATTTT CASSPSQRGTGNTIYF
TRBJ1-2 . . TRBV6-5 TGTGCCAGCGCCCGGGATAGCTATGGCTACACCTTC CASARDSYGYTF
TRBJ1-4 . . TRBV6-4 TGTGCCAGCAGTGAGGGAGGTCGACACGGTGAAAAACTGTTTTTT CASSEGGRHGEKLFF
TRBJ2-7 TRBD2 . TRBV10-3 TGTGCCATCAGTGGTGGTACTAGCGGGATCTACGAGCAGTACTTC CAISGGTSGIYEQYF
TRBJ1-1 TRBD1 . TRBV7-9 TGTGCCGCCGGGACAGCGAACACTGAAGCTTTCTTT CAAGTANTEAFF
TRBJ2-1 TRBD2 . TRBV11-2 TGTGCCAGCAGCTTAGTCGCAGCGGGGGTGCAGTTCTTC CASSLVAAGVQFF
TRBJ1-1 . . TRBV10-3 TGTGCCATCAGACCGGACATTTTGAACACTGAAGCTTTCTTT CAIRPDILNTEAFF
TRBJ2-2 TRBD1 . TRBV3-1/TRBV3-2 TGTGCCAGCAGCCCTCGACAGGGGGTCTCCCCCGGGGAGCTGTTTTTT CASSPRQGVSPGELFF
TRBJ2-2 . . TRBV15 TGTGCCACCAGCATGGGACCGAACACCGGGGAGCTGTTTTTT CATSMGPNTGELFF
TRBJ1-2 TRBD1 . TRBV7-8 TGTGCCAGCCGACCTGACAGGGCCAGCTATGGCTACACCTTC CASRPDRASYGYTF
TRBJ2-3 . . TRBV7-3 TGTGCCAGCAGCTTAATCAGCGGACCAAGCACAGATACGCAGTATTTT CASSLISGPSTDTQYF
TRBJ2-3 TRBD1 . TRBV27 TGTGCCAGCAGCCCGGGACAGGGGATCACAGATACGCAGTATTTT CASSPGQGITDTQYF
TRBJ2-5 TRBD2 few TRBV5-1 TGCGCCAGCAGCTCACTACTAGCGGGAGGACAAGAGACCCAGTACTTC CASSSLLAGGQETQYF
TRBJ2-5 TRBD2 . TRBV5-6 TGTGCCAGCAGCTCCTGGACTAGCGGACTACGGGGGACCCAGTACTTC CASSSWTSGLRGTQYF
TRBJ1-1 . . TRBV6-5 TGTGCCAGCAGCTCCGGTTATCGAGCTTTCTTT CASSSGYRAFF
TRBJ2-7 TRBD1 . TRBV28 TGTGCCAGCAGTAAATACAGGGGGCTGAAAACCTACGAGCAGTACTTC CASSKYRGLKTYEQYF
TRBJ1-4 . once TRBV6-5 TGTGCCAGCAGTTACCGACAGGTCGGTGAAAAACTGTTTTTT CASSYRQVGEKLFF
TRBJ1-6 TRBD1 . TRBV5-1 TGCGCCAGCACCCTAACAGGGGATGGTAATTCACCCCTCCACTTT CASTLTGDGNSPLHF
TRBJ1-2 . . TRBV7-8 TGTGCCAGCAGCTTAGGAGGGGATTATGGCTACACCTTC CASSLGGDYGYTF
TRBJ2-3 . . TRBV7-2 TGTGCCAGCAGTCGTGGCCCCCCAGGCGGGGTCGAAAATACGCAGTATTTT CASSRGPPGGVENTQYF
TRBJ1-5 . few TRBV28 TGTGCCAGCAGTTTATACAGCAAGATCCAGCATTTT CASSLYSKIQHF
TRBJ2-2 TRBD2 . TRBV13 TGTGCCAGCAGCTTAGTCTATTTTGCTAGCGGGGAGAACACCGGGGAGCTGTTTTTT CASSLVYFASGENTGELFF
TRBJ2-1 . . TRBV9 TGTGCCAGCAGCGTTCGGGGGGCCTTGACTGACAATGAGCAGTTCTTC CASSVRGALTDNEQFF
TRBJ2-7 . . TRBV19 TGTGCCAGTAGTATCTTTCCGGGCTCCTACGAGCAGTACTTC CASSIFPGSYEQYF
TRBJ2-7 TRBD1 few TRBV3-1/TRBV3-2 TGTGCCAGCAGCGATCACAGGGGGTTGGTGCAGTACTTC CASSDHRGLVQYF
TRBJ2-6 . . TRBV15 TGTGCCGTCCTCTCTGGGGCCAACGTCCTGACTTTC CAVLSGANVLTF
TRBJ1-5 . . TRBV5-1 TGCGCCAGCAGCTTGGAAGGGGCGAGGGCGCAGCCCCAGCATTTT CASSLEGARAQPQHF
TRBJ2-2 . few TRBV6-5 TGTGCCAGCAGTCGAAACACCGGGGAGCTGTTTTTT CASSRNTGELFF
TRBJ1-1 . once TRBV14 TGTGCCAGCAGCTTCGTCAGTTACACTGAAGCTTTCTTT CASSFVSYTEAFF
TRBJ2-1 . . TRBV28 TGTGCCAGCAGGCAGGGGGAGCAGTTCTTC CASRQGEQFF
TRBJ1-4 . . TRBV5-1 TGCGCCAGCAGCTTCGGAGGAGAACATGAAAAACTGTTTTTT CASSFGGEHEKLFF
TRBJ2-3 . . TRBV28 TGTGCCAGCAGTTTATCTGGGGGTTCGGATACGCAGTATTTT CASSLSGGSDTQYF
TRBJ2-7 TRBD2 . TRBV27 TGTGCCAGCAGTCCCCTCCTGAGCGGGAGTAAAGAGCAGTACTTC CASSPLLSGSKEQYF
TRBJ1-4 . . TRBV7-9 TGTGCCAGCAGCCTAACAGACGGAGGGAATGAAAAACTGTTTTTT CASSLTDGGNEKLFF
TRBJ1-5 . . TRBV6-4 TGTGCCAGCAGTGACTCGAGGGGCCAGCCCCAGCATTTT CASSDSRGQPQHF
TRBJ2-5 . . TRBV25-1 TGTGCCAGCAGTGAGAGACAGAACTTACAAGAGACCCAGTACTTC CASSERQNLQETQYF
TRBJ2-5 TRBD2 . TRBV27 TGTGCCAGCAGTACACTCCGACTAGCGGGAGAGGAGACCCAGTACTTC CASSTLRLAGEETQYF
TRBJ1-1 . . TRBV5-1 TGCGCCAGCAGCATCGGTCCCACGGGGACTGAAGCTTTCTTT CASSIGPTGTEAFF
TRBJ2-3 TRBD2 . TRBV11-2 TGTGCCAGCAGCCCCAGACTAGCGGGACACACAGATACGCAGTATTTT CASSPRLAGHTDTQYF
TRBJ1-4 . . TRBV9 TGTGCCAGCACCTACCGGGGGGGCGAGGGTGAAAAACTGTTTTTT CASTYRGGEGEKLFF
TRBJ1-1 . . TRBV4-2 TGTGCCAGCAGCCAGGGGTCGTTGCCTGAAGCTTTCTTT CASSQGSLPEAFF